The 25 T cell receptor beta chains in this list originate from one sample, sequenced in a study of shared clonotypes between healthy human individuals. Measured with immunoSEQ multiplex PCR; TCRdb has only the in-frame clones, and not every one. The data hold about 1 million clones, with under 80% observed a single time. The sample consisted of memory CD4+ T cells sorted from blood. Specified subset: CD45RA-negative fraction. These receptors all come from a man between 18 and 29 years old in good health.

This clone occurred a few times. The chain links TRBV18 to TRBJ1-1, with 9 bases fitting TRBD1. Germline values: CDR1 KGHSH, CDR2 LQKENI. The CDR3 is made up of 14 amino acids. The ends lost 2 bases at V and 4 bases at J; junction bases unmatched: 2. The CDR3 sequence is CASSPGTGITEAFF. The DNA for the CDR3 is TGTGCCAGCTCACCAGGGACAGGGATCACTGAAGCTTTCTTT. Full variable domain (missing parts from reference TRBV18 and TRBJ1-1): NAGVMQNPRHLVRRRGQEARLRCSPMKGHSHVYWYRQLPEEGLKFMVYLQKENIIDESGMPKERFSAEFPKEGPSILRIQQVVRGDSAAYFCASSPGTGITEAFFGQGTRLTVV.

J is TRBJ1-2 and V is TRBV28, with 7 positions matching TRBD1. The ends lost 4 bases at V and 4 bases at J; junction bases unmatched: 12. This CDR3 comprises 16 residues. The germline CDR1 and CDR2 sequences are MDHEN and SYDVKM. The CDR3 loop is CASSSSGGGQRYGYTF. The CDR3 bases are TGTGCCAGCAGTTCTTCAGGGGGGGGTCAACGCTATGGCTACACCTTC.

The rearrangement joins TRBV23-1 to TRBJ2-2, with a weak D call TRBD1 (5 bases). TRBV23-1 belongs to the ORF category, with a function that is uncertain. This CDR3 has 17 amino acids. Trimming removed 6 bases from V and 1 base from J, with 18 bases in between. The CDR3 DNA sequence: TGCGCCAGCAGACCTAAGGCAGGGCTCTTGAACACCGGGGAGCTGTTTTTT. Its translation: CASRPKAGLLNTGELFF.

This chain links TRBV9 with TRBJ2-2; 7 bases map to TRBD2. The CDR3 is made up of 19 amino acids. V lost 2 bases, J lost 3 bases, and 16 bases stayed unmatched. CDR1 is SGDLS and CDR2 is YYNGEE in the germline V gene. CDR3 DNA: TGTGCCAGCAGCGTGTCGTTGACCCCCACGGGAGGCGACACCGGGGAGCTGTTTTTT. Protein product: CASSVSLTPTGGDTGELFF.

V and J are TRBV11-2 and TRBJ2-1; D gene uncertain. V shed 5 bases and J shed 5 bases, with 10 bases lying between them. This CDR3 has 13 residues. CDR1 SGHAT and CDR2 FQNNGV come from the germline V gene. CDR3 residues: CASSHRYDNEQFF. The DNA of the CDR3 is TGTGCCAGCAGCCACCGGTACGACAATGAGCAGTTCTTC.

Written as DNA, the CDR3 is TGTGCCATCACGGACGCAAAGCTTCGAGAGACCCAGTACTTC. Encoded protein: CAITDAKLRETQYF. This sequence joins TRBV2 and TRBJ2-5; D not certain. Germline CDR1 is SNHLY and CDR2 is FYNNEI. The CDR3 runs to 14 residues. The V end was cut by 10 bases, the J end by 4 bases, with 19 bases between. Full variable domain (rest looked up from reference TRBV2 and TRBJ2-5): EPEVTQTPSHQVTQMGQEVILRCVPISNHLYFYWYRQILGQKVEFLVSFYNNEISEKSEIFDDQFSVERPDGSNFTLKIRSTKLEDSAMYFCAITDAKLRETQYFGPGTRLLVL.

J is TRBJ1-2 and V is TRBV5-1; 7 bases are a match to TRBD1. Unmatched junction bases numbered 7, after V lost 0 bases and J lost 5 bases. Germline lookup yields CDR1 SGHRS and CDR2 YFSETQ. The CDR3 has 15 amino acids. The CDR3 spells CASSLEGGFGYGYTF. CDR3 in DNA: TGCGCCAGCAGCTTGGAAGGGGGCTTTGGGTATGGCTACACCTTC.

The chain has TRBV18 and TRBJ1-4, with D tentatively TRBD1 (6 bases). V was clipped by 4 bases and J by 4 bases, with 10 bases between them. The CDR3 is made up of 14 amino acids. Germline CDR1 is KGHSH and CDR2 is LQKENI. The CDR3 spells CASSLQGVNEKLFF. The CDR3 DNA is TGTGCCAGCTCACTACAGGGCGTTAATGAAAAACTGTTTTTT.

CDR3 residues: CASSLDQVSGANVLTF. CDR3 in DNA: TGTGCCAGCAGCTTAGATCAAGTCTCTGGGGCCAACGTCCTGACTTTC. V usage is TRBV7-9 and J usage is TRBJ2-6; D remains unclear. This CDR3 spans 16 amino acids. Trimming stripped 1 base from V and 0 bases from J, with 7 bases between. CDR1 is SEHNR and CDR2 is FQNEAQ in the germline V gene (reference sequence). Full variable domain (rest looked up from reference TRBV7-9 and TRBJ2-6): DTGVSQNPRHKITKRGQNVTFRCDPISEHNRLYWYRQTLGQGPEFLTYFQNEAQLEKSRLLSDRFSAERPKGSFSTLEIQRTEQGDSAMYLCASSLDQVSGANVLTFGAGSRLTVL.

The chain joins TRBV4-1 to TRBJ1-4; D is unclear. Trimming stripped 1 base from V and 4 bases from J, with 10 bases between. The CDR3 sequence is 15 residues long. Germline loops: CDR1 MGHRA, CDR2 YSYEKL. This CDR3 is CASSQVERFNEKLFF. The CDR3 DNA is TGCGCCAGCAGCCAAGTGGAACGGTTTAATGAAAAACTGTTTTTT.

The chain has TRBV5-1 and TRBJ1-6, with TRBD1 identical over 7 bases. The CDR3 sequence is 17 residues long. CDR1 and CDR2 from the germline V gene are SGHRS and YFSETQ. J lost 5 bases, V lost 0 bases, and 8 bases had no gene match. DNA of the CDR3: TGCGCCAGCAGCTTGGAAGGAGGGGGCCGAAATAATTCACCCCTCCACTTT. Amino acids: CASSLEGGGRNNSPLHF. The entire variable domain, with the rest obtained from reference TRBV5-1 and TRBJ1-6, is as follows: KAGVTQTPRYLIKTRGQQVTLSCSPISGHRSVSWYQQTPGQGLQFLFEYFSETQRNKGNFPGRFSGRQFSNSRSEMNVSTLELGDSALYLCASSLEGGGRNNSPLHFGNGTRLTVT.

The V and J genes are TRBV20-1 and TRBJ2-3; D is possibly TRBD2 (6 bases). There are 11 residues in the CDR3. V lost 5 bases, J lost 6 bases, and 9 bases lay in between. Germline V gene sequence: CDR1 DFQATT, CDR2 SNEGSKA (reference sequence). The CDR3 coding sequence is TGCAGTGCTGGCGGGAAGGATACGCAGTATTTT. Translating it yields CSAGGKDTQYF.

Notes on this clone: The conserved final phenylalanine or tryptophan is absent from the CDR3, which likely points to a read error. No DNA is shown, since the ends of the CDR3 on it are uncertain; the CDR3 is the one TCRdb lists. V and J are TRBV6-5 and TRBJ1-1; TRBD1 is the table's D call, not checked against the DNA. The CDR3 is 14 residues long, ends included. The germline V gene has CDR1 MNHEY and CDR2 SVGAGI. This chain's CDR3 is CASSYSAGAILPTL.

This chain uses TRBV15 with TRBJ2-1; a possible D gene is TRBD2 (5 bases). Germline V gives CDR1 LNHNV, CDR2 YYDKDF (reference sequence). The CDR3 covers 15 residues. The ends were cut back, 3 bases at V and 4 bases at J, with 13 bases in the middle. This CDR3 reads CATSSPELEYNEQFF. The CDR3 DNA sequence: TGTGCCACCAGCAGTCCCGAACTAGAGTACAATGAGCAGTTCTTC. Filled out from reference TRBV15 and TRBJ2-1, the complete variable domain reads DAMVIQNPRYQVTQFGKPVTLSCSQTLNHNVMYWYQQKSSQAPKLLFHYYDKDFNNEADTPDNFQSRRPNTSFCFLDIRSPGLGDTAMYLCATSSPELEYNEQFFGPGTRLTVL.

The chain is built from TRBV30 and TRBJ2-6; 9 bases are a match to TRBD2. Trimming at V came to 2 bases and at J to 0 bases, leaving 8 bases not matched to a gene. Germline V lookup: CDR1 GTSNPN, CDR2 SVGIG (reference sequence). The length of the CDR3 is 18 residues. For the CDR3, the DNA is TGTGCCTGGAGTCCAGGAGGCGGGAGGGCCTCTGGGGCCAACGTCCTGACTTTC. It encodes CAWSPGGGRASGANVLTF.

The chain's CDR3 is CASSLAGLGTDTYGYTF. The CDR3, as DNA: TGCGCCAGCAGCTTGGCCGGCTTGGGGACCGATACCTATGGCTACACCTTC. The V and J genes are TRBV5-1 and TRBJ1-2; TRBD1 is a possible D gene (5 bases). In germline, CDR1 is SGHRS, CDR2 YFSETQ. V was cut by 0 bases and J by 4 bases, with 19 bases left in between. The CDR3 length is 17 residues.

This rearrangement joins TRBV7-9 to TRBJ2-5, with 8 bases fitting TRBD2. CDR3 length: 13 residues. The germline V gene has CDR1 SEHNR and CDR2 FQNEAQ (reference sequence). Trimming at V came to 11 bases and at J to 5 bases, leaving 10 bases not matched to a gene. This CDR3 is CAGQRAGVETQYF. CDR3 sequence (DNA): TGTGCCGGTCAACGAGCGGGAGTTGAGACCCAGTACTTC.

Regarding this clone: This CDR3 is also generated by other DNA sequences in the sample. The chain is built from TRBV19 and TRBJ1-2, with 8 bases matching TRBD1. Germline lookup yields CDR1 LNHDA and CDR2 SQIVND (reference sequence). The CDR3 has 15 residues. V gave up 6 bases and J gave up 0 bases; unmatched junction bases: 6. CDR3 DNA sequence: TGTGCCAGTAGCCCCGGGACAGGAGCTAACTATGGCTACACCTTC. It codes for CASSPGTGANYGYTF.

The CDR3 region is CASSRLAGVTYNEQFF. CDR3 nucleotides: TGTGCCAGCTCACGACTAGCGGGAGTTACCTACAATGAGCAGTTCTTC. J is TRBJ2-1 and V is TRBV18; 12 nucleotides match TRBD2. The trim removed 4 bases at V and 2 bases at J, leaving 3 bases unmatched. CDR1 is KGHSH and CDR2 is LQKENI in the germline V gene. The CDR3 runs to 16 residues.

The chain has TRBV2 and TRBJ2-5; TRBD2 aligns across 7 bases. The CDR3 is made up of 13 amino acids. Germline assignment: CDR1 SNHLY and CDR2 FYNNEI. V shed 6 bases and J 4 bases; nucleotides not matched to a gene: 5. CDR3 region: CASRASGRETQYF. The CDR3 bases are TGTGCCAGCAGGGCTAGCGGCAGAGAGACCCAGTACTTC.

The rearrangement links TRBV6-1 to TRBJ2-3, with D perhaps given as TRBD1 or TRBD2 (6 bases each). Germline V gene sequence: CDR1 MNHNS, CDR2 SASEGT. V was clipped by 2 bases and J by 4 bases, with 16 bases between them. This CDR3 comprises 16 residues. CDR3 in amino acids: CASSENGGRVADTQYF. CDR3 DNA sequence: TGTGCCAGCAGTGAAAATGGGGGGCGTGTCGCAGATACGCAGTATTTT.

The chain recombines TRBV6-5 with TRBJ2-7; 8 bases match TRBD1. CDR1 and CDR2 (germline): MNHEY, SVGAGI. CDR3 length: 16 residues. With V trimmed by 2 bases and J by 3 bases, 9 bases remained unmatched. The CDR3 region has the DNA TGTGCCAGCAGTTACCCGACGACAGGGGAAAACTACGAGCAGTACTTC. Its protein is CASSYPTTGENYEQYF.

The chain carries TRBV27 and TRBJ1-3, with D possibly matching TRBD1 (6 bases). Trimming removed 2 bases at V and 3 bases at J, with 8 bases between. In germline, CDR1 is MNHEY, CDR2 SMNVEV (reference sequence). The CDR3 contains 14 residues. CDR3 region: CASSLKQGGNTIYF. The DNA of the CDR3 is TGTGCCAGCAGTTTAAAACAGGGTGGAAACACCATATATTTT.

The chain recombines TRBV5-6 with TRBJ1-1, with a tentative D call TRBD1 (6 bases). CDR1 is SGHDT, CDR2 YYEEEE, per germline. The CDR3 length is 13 residues. V was clipped by 2 bases and J by 7 bases, with 12 bases between them. The chain's CDR3 is CASSLGGYGEAFF. The CDR3 bases are TGTGCCAGCAGCTTAGGGGGATACGGTGAAGCTTTCTTT. Supplemented by reference TRBV5-6 and TRBJ1-1, the full variable domain reads DAGVTQSPTHLIKTRGQQVTLRCSPKSGHDTVSWYQQALGQGPQFIFQYYEEEERQRGNFPDRFSGHQFPNYSSELNVNALLLGDSALYLCASSLGGYGEAFFGQGTRLTVV.

The sample holds a few counts of this clone. The chain couples TRBV2 to TRBJ1-2, with D unclear. The CDR3 runs 15 residues. Germline CDR1 is SNHLY and CDR2 is FYNNEI. V lost 3 bases and J lost 1, with 12 bases in between. The CDR3: CASSDLRVGNYGYTF. CDR3 nucleotides: TGTGCCAGCAGTGACTTGCGAGTTGGTAACTATGGCTACACCTTC. Filled out from reference TRBV2 and TRBJ1-2, the complete variable domain reads EPEVTQTPSHQVTQMGQEVILRCVPISNHLYFYWYRQILGQKVEFLVSFYNNEISEKSEIFDDQFSVERPDGSNFTLKIRSTKLEDSAMYFCASSDLRVGNYGYTFGSGTRLTVV.